The present TCR beta chain was sequenced within a study of T cells in Graves' hyperthyroidism and ophthalmopathy. Study-wide results and limits: Most thyroid clonotypes that were expanded above 0.001 also turned up in blood.

RNA transcripts provided the source from which TCR beta CDR3 regions were amplified. Using the HTBI primer set, a first-round RT-PCR was run on the TCR CDR3. TCRdb called the multiplex PCR reads again in MiXCR, with one record for every CDR3 protein. The data hold under 450,000 distinct CDR3 sequences, with around 16% observed a single time. CDR3 length: 13 amino acids. The germline V gene encodes CDR1 SGHRS and CDR2 YFSETQ. Trimming left V 1 base short and J 1 base short, with 5 bases between. Note on this clonotype: The antigen is not known.

Graves' hyperthyroidism showing no ophthalmopathy progression within 18 months was considered stable. The sequence derives from a woman between 18 and 29 years old with Graves' hyperthyroidism. The chain has TRBV5-1 and TRBJ2-5; D gene uncertain. The sequenced sample consisted of blood. CDR3 in amino acids: CASSLIAQETQYF. DNA of the CDR3: TGCGCCAGCAGCTTGATAGCCCAAGAGACCCAGTACTTC.